The T cell receptor (beta chain) under discussion was sequenced for a study of cytomegalovirus exposure and HLA in healthy donors. Study-wide points: Altogether, some 170 TCR beta chains were recorded as cytomegalovirus-associated.

Comment on this clone: Its antigen is not known.

Germline values: CDR1 PRHDT, CDR2 FYEKMQ (reference sequence). The CDR3 loop spans 14 amino acids. Trimming cost V 5 bases and J 4 bases; bases outside gene matches: 6. Method: immunoSEQ multiplex PCR; TCRdb's copy keeps in-frame clones and lacks some. The sample has roughly 350,000 clones, roughly 89% seen once. V gene TRBV13 combines with J gene TRBJ1-1; TRBD1 matches at 8 bases. The sequence derives from a woman younger than 30 in good health and CMV-seronegative. Specimen: PBMCs. Here the CDR3 DNA reads TGTGCCAGCAGCGGACGACAGGGGCCCACTGAAGCTTTCTTT. It specifies CASSGRQGPTEAFF.